The clone carrying this TCR beta chain was counted a few times. The sample belongs to a study of T cell changes during pregnancy in multiple sclerosis. Germline V gives CDR1 MRHNA, CDR2 SNTAGT. The junction had 2 bases not matched to a gene; V was cut back by 4 bases and J by 3 bases. This CDR3 contains 15 residues. TCRdb's copy holds only in-frame clones and misses some; the assay was immunoSEQ multiplex PCR. The table has around 37,000 clones, 91% seen once; the top ten hold 5% to 6.5%. The clonotype comes from a female donor with multiple sclerosis, enrolled in a pregnancy study. The chain links TRBV6-4 to TRBJ2-3; TRBD2 matches 12 bases. Here the sequenced sample was CD8+ T cells from peripheral blood mononuclear cells, taken in the second trimester of pregnancy. The CDR3 here is CASSASGGETDTQYF. In DNA, the CDR3 is TGTGCCAGCAGTGCTAGCGGGGGGGAAACAGATACGCAGTATTTT.